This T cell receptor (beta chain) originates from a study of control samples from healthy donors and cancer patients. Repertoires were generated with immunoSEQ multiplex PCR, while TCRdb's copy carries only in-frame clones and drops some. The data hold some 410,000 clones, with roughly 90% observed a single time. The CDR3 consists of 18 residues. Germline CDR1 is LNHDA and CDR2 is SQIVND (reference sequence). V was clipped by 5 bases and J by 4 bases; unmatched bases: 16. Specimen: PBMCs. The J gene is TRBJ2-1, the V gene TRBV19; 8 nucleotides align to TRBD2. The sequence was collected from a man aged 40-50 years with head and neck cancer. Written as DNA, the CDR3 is TGTGCCAGTAGTGTTAATAGCGGGATCGGGCCCTTATACAATGAGCAGTTCTTC. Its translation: CASSVNSGIGPLYNEQFF.